What follows are 6 T cell receptor beta chains derived from one specimen sequenced in a study of cytomegalovirus exposure and HLA in healthy donors. The PCR contained 60 Vbeta and 13 Jbeta primers. Here immunoSEQ multiplex PCR was the method, and the copy in TCRdb shows in-frame clones only, minus some. The data contain approximately 160,000 clones, 75% to 80% of them singletons. Sequencing used PBMCs. The receptors derive from a male donor in good health and CMV-seronegative.

The J gene is TRBJ1-5, the V gene TRBV15; 9 nucleotides agree with TRBD1. The germline V gene has CDR1 LNHNV and CDR2 YYDKDF (reference sequence). The V segment lost 1 base and the J segment 6 bases; nucleotides outside the gene matches: 7. The CDR3 spans 16 residues. The CDR3 loop reads CATSRGAGTGRQPQHF. The DNA of the CDR3 is TGTGCCACCAGCAGAGGGGCCGGGACAGGGCGTCAGCCCCAGCATTTT.

The chain links TRBV29-1 to TRBJ2-7; D gene uncertain. Trimming removed 2 bases at V and 3 bases at J, with 11 bases between. The CDR3 totals 13 residues. Germline V lookup: CDR1 SQVTM, CDR2 ANQGSEA. DNA for the CDR3: TGCAGCGTTGAAAAAGCCTCTAGCTACGAGCAGTACTTC. Translated, it gives CSVEKASSYEQYF.

The chain employs TRBV19 and TRBJ1-2; no clear D gene. From germline, CDR1 is LNHDA and CDR2 SQIVND (reference sequence). Trimming pared 3 bases from V and 3 bases from J, leaving 5 bases between. This CDR3 region has 12 residues. The CDR3 spells CASSMRYYGYTF. CDR3 DNA: TGTGCCAGTAGTATGAGGTACTATGGCTACACCTTC.

Remarks on this clone: This sample includes further DNA sequences coding for the same CDR3. This sequence joins TRBV5-1 and TRBJ1-2, with 9 positions matching TRBD1. With V trimmed by 4 bases and J by 2 bases, 3 bases remained unmatched. Germline CDR1 SGHRS, CDR2 YFSETQ. This CDR3 contains 14 residues. This CDR3 reads CASSQGQGNYGYTF. CDR3 in DNA: TGCGCCAGCAGCCAAGGACAGGGGAACTATGGCTACACCTTC.

V usage is TRBV30 and J usage is TRBJ1-6; 11 nucleotides match TRBD1. V lost 2 bases to trimming and J lost 0 bases; unmatched junction nucleotides: 6. Per the germline V gene, CDR1 is GTSNPN and CDR2 is SVGIG (reference sequence). The CDR3 has 18 residues. The CDR3 reads CAWSTGTGGFSYNSPLHF. Here the CDR3 DNA reads TGTGCCTGGAGTACTGGGACAGGGGGTTTCTCCTATAATTCACCCCTCCACTTT.

V gene TRBV29-1 combines with J gene TRBJ1-5; D is uncertain. Germline lookup yields CDR1 SQVTM and CDR2 ANQGSEA. The CDR3 runs to 13 residues. V was cut by 5 bases and J by 0 bases, with 8 bases left in between. CDR3 amino acids: CSVSDYSNQPQHF. Here the CDR3 DNA reads TGCAGCGTTTCCGACTATAGCAATCAGCCCCAGCATTTT.